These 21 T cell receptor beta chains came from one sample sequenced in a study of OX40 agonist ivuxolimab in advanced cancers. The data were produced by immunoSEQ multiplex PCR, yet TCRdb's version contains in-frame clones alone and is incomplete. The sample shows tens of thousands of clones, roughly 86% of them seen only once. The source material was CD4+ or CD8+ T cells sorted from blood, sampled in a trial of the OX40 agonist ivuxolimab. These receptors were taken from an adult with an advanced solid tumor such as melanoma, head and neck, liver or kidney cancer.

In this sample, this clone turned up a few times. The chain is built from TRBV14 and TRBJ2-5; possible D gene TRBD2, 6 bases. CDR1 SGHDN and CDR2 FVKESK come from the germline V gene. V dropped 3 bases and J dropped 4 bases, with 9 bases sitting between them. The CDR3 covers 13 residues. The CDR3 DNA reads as TGTGCCAGCAGCCAGGGGGGTGGAGAGACCCAGTACTTC. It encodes CASSQGGGETQYF.

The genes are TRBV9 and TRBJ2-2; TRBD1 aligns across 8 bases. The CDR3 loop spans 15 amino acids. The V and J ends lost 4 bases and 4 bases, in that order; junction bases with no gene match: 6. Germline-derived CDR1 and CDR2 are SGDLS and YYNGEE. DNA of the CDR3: TGTGCCAGCAGCTCCTCCCAGGGGGCCACCGGGGAGCTGTTTTTT. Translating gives CASSSSQGATGELFF.

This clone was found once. DNA for the CDR3: TGTGCCAGCAGCTCCCCTCAGGGTAGGTATGGCTACACCTTC. Protein product: CASSSPQGRYGYTF. The V gene is TRBV11-2, the J gene TRBJ1-2, with a weak D call TRBD1 (5 bases). The CDR3 is 14 residues long. V dropped 4 bases and J dropped 5 bases, with 14 bases sitting between them. Germline CDR1 SGHAT, CDR2 FQNNGV.

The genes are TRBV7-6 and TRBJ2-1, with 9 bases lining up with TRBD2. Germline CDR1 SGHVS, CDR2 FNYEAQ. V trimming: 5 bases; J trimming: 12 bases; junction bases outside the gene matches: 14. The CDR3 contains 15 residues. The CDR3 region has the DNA TGTGCCAGCAGCACCCGCGGACTAGCGAGCTTGGCGCAGTTCTTC. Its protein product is CASSTRGLASLAQFF.

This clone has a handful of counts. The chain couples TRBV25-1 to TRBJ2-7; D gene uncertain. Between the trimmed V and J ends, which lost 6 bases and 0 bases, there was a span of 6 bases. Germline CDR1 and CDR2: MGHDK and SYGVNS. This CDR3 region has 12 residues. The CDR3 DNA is TGTGCCAGCAGACATTCCTCCTACGAGCAGTACTTC. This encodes CASRHSSYEQYF.

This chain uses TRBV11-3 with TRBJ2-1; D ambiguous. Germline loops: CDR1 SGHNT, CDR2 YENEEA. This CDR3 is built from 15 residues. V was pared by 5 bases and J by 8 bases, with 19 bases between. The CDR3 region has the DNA TGTGCCAGCAGCCCATTCCGGGTACCTTCTGATGAGCAGTTCTTC. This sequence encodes CASSPFRVPSDEQFF.

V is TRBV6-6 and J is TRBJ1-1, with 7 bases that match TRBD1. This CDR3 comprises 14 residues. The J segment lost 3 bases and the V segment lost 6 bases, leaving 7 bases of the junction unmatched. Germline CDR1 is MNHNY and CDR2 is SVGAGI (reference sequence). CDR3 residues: CASSEGATYTEAFF. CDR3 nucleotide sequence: TGTGCCAGCAGCGAGGGGGCTACGTACACTGAAGCTTTCTTT.

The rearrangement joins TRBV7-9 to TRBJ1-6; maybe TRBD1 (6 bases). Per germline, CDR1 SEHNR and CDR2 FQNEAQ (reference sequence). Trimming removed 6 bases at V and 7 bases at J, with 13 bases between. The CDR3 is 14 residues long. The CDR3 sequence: CASRVTGGNSPLHF. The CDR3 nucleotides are TGTGCCAGCAGGGTGACAGGTGGAAATTCACCCCTCCACTTT.

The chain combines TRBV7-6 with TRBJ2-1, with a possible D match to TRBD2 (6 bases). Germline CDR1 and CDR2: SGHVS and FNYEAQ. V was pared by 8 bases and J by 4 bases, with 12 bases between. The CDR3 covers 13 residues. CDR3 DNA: TGTGCCAGCTGGGGGGACTTTTACAATGAGCAGTTCTTC. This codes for CASWGDFYNEQFF.

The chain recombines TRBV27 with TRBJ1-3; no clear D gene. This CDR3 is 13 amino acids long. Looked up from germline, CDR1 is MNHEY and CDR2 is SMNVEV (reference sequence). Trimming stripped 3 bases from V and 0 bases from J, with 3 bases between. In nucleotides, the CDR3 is TGTGCCAGCAGTTTGGTCTCTGGAAACACCATATATTTT. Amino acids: CASSLVSGNTIYF.

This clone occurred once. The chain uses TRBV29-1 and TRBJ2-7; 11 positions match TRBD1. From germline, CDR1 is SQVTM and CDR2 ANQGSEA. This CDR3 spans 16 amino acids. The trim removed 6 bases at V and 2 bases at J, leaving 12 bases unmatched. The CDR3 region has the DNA TGCAGCGTGGGGCGTCCGGGACAGGGGGTTCCCTACGAGCAGTACTTC. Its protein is CSVGRPGQGVPYEQYF.

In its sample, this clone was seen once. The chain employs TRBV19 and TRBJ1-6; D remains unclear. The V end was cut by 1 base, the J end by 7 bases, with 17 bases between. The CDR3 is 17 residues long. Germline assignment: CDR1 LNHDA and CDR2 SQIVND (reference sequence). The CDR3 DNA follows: TGTGCCAGTAGTATAGCATTTGCCGCACCCCAAAATTCACCCCTCCACTTT. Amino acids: CASSIAFAAPQNSPLHF.

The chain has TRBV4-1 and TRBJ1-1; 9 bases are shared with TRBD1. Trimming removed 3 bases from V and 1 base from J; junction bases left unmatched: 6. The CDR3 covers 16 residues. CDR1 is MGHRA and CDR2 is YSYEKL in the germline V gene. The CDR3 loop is CASSQSWTGANTEAFF. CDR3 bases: TGCGCCAGCAGCCAGTCCTGGACAGGGGCGAACACTGAAGCTTTCTTT.

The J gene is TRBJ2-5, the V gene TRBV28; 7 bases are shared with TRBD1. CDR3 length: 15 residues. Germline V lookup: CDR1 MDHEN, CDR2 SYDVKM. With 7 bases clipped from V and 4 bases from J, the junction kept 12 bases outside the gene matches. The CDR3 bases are TGTGCCAGCACTTCCGACGAAGGGGGCGGAGAGACCCAGTACTTC. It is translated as CASTSDEGGGETQYF.

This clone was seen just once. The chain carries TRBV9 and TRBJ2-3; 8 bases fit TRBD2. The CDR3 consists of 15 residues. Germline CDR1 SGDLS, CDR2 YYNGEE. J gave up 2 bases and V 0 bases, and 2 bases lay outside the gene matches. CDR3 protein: CASSVGRGATDTQYF. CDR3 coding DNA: TGTGCCAGCAGCGTAGGGCGGGGGGCCACAGATACGCAGTATTTT.

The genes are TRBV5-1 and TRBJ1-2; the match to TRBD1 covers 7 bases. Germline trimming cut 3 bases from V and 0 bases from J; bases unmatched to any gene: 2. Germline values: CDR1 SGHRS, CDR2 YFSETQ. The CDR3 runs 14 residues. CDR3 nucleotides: TGCGCCAGCAGCTGGGACAGTCCTAACTATGGCTACACCTTC. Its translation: CASSWDSPNYGYTF. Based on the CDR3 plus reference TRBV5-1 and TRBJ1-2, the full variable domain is KAGVTQTPRYLIKTRGQQVTLSCSPISGHRSVSWYQQTPGQGLQFLFEYFSETQRNKGNFPGRFSGRQFSNSRSEMNVSTLELGDSALYLCASSWDSPNYGYTFGSGTRLTVV.

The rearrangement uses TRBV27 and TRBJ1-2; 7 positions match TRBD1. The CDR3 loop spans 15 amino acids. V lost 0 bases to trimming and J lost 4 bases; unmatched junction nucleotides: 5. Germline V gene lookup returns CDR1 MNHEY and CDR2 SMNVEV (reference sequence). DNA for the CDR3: TGTGCCAGCAGTTTATCAGGAGGGGGCGGCTATGGCTACACCTTC. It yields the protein CASSLSGGGGYGYTF.

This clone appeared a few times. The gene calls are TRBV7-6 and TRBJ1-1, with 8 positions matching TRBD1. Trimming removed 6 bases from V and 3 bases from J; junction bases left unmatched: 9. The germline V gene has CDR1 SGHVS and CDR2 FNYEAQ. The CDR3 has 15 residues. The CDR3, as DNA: TGTGCCAGCAGAACGATGACGACAGGGGACACTGAAGCTTTCTTT. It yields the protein CASRTMTTGDTEAFF.

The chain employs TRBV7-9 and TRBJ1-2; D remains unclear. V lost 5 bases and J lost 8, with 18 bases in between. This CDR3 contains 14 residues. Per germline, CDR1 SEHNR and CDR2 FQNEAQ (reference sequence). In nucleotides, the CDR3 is TGTGCCAGCAGCGCAACCTCCGGCCCTCAGGGCTACACCTTC. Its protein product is CASSATSGPQGYTF.

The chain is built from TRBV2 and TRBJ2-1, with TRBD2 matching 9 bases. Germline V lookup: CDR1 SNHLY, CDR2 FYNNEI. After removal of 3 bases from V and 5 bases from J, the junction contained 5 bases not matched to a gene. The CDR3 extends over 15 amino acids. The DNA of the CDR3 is TGTGCCAGCAGTGATCGGGCTAGCGGGGACAATGAGCAGTTCTTC. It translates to CASSDRASGDNEQFF.

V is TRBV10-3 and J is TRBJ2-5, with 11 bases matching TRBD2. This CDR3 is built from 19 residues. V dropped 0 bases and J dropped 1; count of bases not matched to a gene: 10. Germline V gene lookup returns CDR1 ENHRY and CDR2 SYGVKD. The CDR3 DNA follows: TGTGCCATCAGTGAGTCGATTCCAGCGCTAGCGGGGGGCCAAGAGACCCAGTACTTC. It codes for CAISESIPALAGGQETQYF.